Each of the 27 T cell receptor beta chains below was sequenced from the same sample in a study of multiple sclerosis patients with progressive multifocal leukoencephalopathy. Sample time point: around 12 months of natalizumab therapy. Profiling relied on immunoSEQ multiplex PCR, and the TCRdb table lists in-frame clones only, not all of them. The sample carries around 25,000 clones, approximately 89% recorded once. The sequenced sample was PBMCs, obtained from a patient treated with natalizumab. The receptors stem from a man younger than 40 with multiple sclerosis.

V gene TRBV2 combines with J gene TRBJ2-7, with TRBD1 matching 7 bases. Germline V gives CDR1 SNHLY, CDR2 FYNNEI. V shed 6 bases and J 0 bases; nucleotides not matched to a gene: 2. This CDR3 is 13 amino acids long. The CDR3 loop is CASRDRSSYEQYF. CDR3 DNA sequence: TGTGCCAGCAGGGACAGGAGCTCCTACGAGCAGTACTTC.

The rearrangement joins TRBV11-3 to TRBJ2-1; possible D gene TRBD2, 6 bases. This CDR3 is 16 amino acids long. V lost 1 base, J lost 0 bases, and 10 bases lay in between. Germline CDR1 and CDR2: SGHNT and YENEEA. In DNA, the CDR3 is TGTGCCAGCAGCTTAGGGCGGGGAAGCTCCTACAATGAGCAGTTCTTC. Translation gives CASSLGRGSSYNEQFF.

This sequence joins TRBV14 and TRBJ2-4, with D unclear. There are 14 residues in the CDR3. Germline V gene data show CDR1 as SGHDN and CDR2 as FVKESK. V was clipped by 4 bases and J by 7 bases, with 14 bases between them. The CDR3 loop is CASSPLGPGNIQYF. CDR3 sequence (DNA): TGTGCCAGCAGCCCCCTGGGCCCGGGTAACATTCAGTACTTC.

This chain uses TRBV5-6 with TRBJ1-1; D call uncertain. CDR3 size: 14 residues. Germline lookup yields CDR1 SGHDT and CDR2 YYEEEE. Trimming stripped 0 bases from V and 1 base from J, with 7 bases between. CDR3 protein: CASSLGIKNTEAFF. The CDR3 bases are TGTGCCAGCAGCTTGGGCATTAAGAACACTGAAGCTTTCTTT. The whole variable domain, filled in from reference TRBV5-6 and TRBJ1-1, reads DAGVTQSPTHLIKTRGQQVTLRCSPKSGHDTVSWYQQALGQGPQFIFQYYEEEERQRGNFPDRFSGHQFPNYSSELNVNALLLGDSALYLCASSLGIKNTEAFFGQGTRLTVV.

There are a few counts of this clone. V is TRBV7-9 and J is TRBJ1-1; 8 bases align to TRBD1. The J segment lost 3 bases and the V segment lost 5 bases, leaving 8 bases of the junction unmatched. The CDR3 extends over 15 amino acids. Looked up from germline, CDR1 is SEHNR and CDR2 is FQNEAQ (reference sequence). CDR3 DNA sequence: TGTGCCAGCAGCCATCGGACAGGGTACGACACTGAAGCTTTCTTT. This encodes CASSHRTGYDTEAFF.

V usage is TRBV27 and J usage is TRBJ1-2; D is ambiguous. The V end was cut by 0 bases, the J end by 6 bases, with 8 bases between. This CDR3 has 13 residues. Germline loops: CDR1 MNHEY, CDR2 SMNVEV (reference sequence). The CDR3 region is CASSLSVNDGYTF. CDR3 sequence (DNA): TGTGCCAGCAGTTTATCAGTGAATGATGGCTACACCTTC.

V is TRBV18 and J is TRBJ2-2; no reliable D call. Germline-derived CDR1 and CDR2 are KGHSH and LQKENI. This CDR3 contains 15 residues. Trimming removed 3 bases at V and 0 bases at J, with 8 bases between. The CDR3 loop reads CASSPETSNTGELFF. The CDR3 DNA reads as TGTGCCAGCTCACCCGAAACGTCGAACACCGGGGAGCTGTTTTTT.

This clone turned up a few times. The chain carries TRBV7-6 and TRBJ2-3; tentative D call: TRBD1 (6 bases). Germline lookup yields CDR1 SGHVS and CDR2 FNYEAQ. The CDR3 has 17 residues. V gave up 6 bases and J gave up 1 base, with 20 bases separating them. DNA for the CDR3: TGTGCCAGCAGGCCTTCTCTACAGGGATTGGGCACAGATACGCAGTATTTT. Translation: CASRPSLQGLGTDTQYF.

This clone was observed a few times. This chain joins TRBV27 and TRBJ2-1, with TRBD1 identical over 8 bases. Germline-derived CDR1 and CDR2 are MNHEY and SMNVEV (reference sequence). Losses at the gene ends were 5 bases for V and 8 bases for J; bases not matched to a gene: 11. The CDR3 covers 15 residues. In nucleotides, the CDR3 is TGTGCCAGCAGTCTCGGACAGGGAGGTTGGTATGAGCAGTTCTTC. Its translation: CASSLGQGGWYEQFF.

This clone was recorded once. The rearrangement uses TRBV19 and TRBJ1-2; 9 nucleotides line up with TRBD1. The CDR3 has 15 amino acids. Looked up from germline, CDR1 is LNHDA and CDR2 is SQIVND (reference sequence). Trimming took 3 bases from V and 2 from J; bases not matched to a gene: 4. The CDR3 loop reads CASSIYRGLNYGYTF. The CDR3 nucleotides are TGTGCCAGTAGTATCTACAGGGGGCTCAACTATGGCTACACCTTC.

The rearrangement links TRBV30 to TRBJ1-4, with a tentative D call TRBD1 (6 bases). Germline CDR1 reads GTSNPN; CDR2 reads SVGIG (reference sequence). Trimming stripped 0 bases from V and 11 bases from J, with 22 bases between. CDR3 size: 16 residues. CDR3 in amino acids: CAWSVGQGPWGFKLFF. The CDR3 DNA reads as TGTGCCTGGAGTGTTGGGCAGGGGCCGTGGGGTTTCAAACTGTTTTTT.

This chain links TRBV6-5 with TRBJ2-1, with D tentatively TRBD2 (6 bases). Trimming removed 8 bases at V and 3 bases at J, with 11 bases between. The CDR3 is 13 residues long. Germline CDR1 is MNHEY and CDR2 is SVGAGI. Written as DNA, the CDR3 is TGTGCCAGCGGACTAAACTACTACAATGAGCAGTTCTTC. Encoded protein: CASGLNYYNEQFF.

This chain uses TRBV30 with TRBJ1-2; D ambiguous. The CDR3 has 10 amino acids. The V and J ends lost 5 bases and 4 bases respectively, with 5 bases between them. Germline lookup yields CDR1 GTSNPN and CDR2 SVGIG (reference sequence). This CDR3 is CAWGFYGYTF. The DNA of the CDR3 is TGTGCCTGGGGCTTCTATGGCTACACCTTC.

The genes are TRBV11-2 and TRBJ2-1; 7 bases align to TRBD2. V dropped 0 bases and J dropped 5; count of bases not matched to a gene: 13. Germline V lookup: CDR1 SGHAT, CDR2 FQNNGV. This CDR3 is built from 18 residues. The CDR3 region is CASSLDQRASGWNNEQFF. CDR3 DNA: TGTGCCAGCAGCTTAGATCAAAGGGCTAGCGGATGGAACAATGAGCAGTTCTTC.

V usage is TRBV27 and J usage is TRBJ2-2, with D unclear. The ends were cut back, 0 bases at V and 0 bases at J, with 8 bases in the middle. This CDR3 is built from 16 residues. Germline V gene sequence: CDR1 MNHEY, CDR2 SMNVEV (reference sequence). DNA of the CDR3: TGTGCCAGCAGTTTATCGGTACCAACGAACACCGGGGAGCTGTTTTTT. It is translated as CASSLSVPTNTGELFF.

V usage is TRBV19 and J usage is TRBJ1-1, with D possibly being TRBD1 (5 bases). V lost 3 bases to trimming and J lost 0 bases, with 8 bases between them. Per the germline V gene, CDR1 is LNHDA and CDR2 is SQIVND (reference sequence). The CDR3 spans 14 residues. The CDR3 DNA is TGTGCCAGTAGTATTGACAGCTTGAACACTGAAGCTTTCTTT. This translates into CASSIDSLNTEAFF.

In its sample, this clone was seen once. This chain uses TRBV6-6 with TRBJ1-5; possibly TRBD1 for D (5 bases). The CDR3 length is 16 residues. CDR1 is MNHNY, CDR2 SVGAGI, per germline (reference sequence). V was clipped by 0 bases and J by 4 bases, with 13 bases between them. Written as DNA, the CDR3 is TGTGCCAGCAGTTACTCGGGGGGGGTCGGAAATCAGCCCCAGCATTTT. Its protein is CASSYSGGVGNQPQHF.

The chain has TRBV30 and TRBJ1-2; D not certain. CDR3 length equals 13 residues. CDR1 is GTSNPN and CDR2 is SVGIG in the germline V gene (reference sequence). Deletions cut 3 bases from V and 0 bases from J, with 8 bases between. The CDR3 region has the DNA TGTGCCTGGAGCGCGAGGTCTAACTATGGCTACACCTTC. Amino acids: CAWSARSNYGYTF.

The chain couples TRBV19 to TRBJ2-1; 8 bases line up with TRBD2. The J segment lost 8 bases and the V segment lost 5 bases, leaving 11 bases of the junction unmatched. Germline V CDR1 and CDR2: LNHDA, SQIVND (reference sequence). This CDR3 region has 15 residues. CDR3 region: CASSLREGLRHEQFF. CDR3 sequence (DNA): TGTGCCAGTAGTCTTCGGGAGGGCCTTCGACATGAGCAGTTCTTC. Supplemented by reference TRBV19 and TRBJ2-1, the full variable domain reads DGGITQSPKYLFRKEGQNVTLSCEQNLNHDAMYWYRQDPGQGLRLIYYSQIVNDFQKGDIAEGYSVSREKKESFPLTVTSAQKNPTAFYLCASSLREGLRHEQFFGPGTRLTVL.

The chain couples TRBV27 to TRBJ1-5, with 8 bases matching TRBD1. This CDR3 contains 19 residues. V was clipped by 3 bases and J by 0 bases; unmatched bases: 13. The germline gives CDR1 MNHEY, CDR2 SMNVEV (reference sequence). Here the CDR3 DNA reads TGTGCCAGCAGTTTTCTGCGGGACAGGACTCGTTATAGCAATCAGCCCCAGCATTTT. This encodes CASSFLRDRTRYSNQPQHF.

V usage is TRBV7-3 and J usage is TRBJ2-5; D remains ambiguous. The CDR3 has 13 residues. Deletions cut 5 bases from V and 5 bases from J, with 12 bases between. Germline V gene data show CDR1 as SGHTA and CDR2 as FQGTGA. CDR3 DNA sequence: TGTGCCAGCAGCCGTGCAGTGGGGGAGACCCAGTACTTC. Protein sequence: CASSRAVGETQYF.

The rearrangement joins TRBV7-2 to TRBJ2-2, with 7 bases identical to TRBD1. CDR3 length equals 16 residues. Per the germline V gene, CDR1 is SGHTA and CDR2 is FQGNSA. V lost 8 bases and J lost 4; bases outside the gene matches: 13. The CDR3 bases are TGTGCCAGCCCCGTCACGGGACAGCGGATCACCGGGGAGCTGTTTTTT. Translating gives CASPVTGQRITGELFF.

CDR3 in DNA: TGTGCCAGCAGTAGCCCAGGGGTTGGGAACACTGAAGCTTTCTTT. Its protein is CASSSPGVGNTEAFF. The chain recombines TRBV27 with TRBJ1-1; perhaps TRBD1 as D (6 bases). In germline, CDR1 is MNHEY, CDR2 SMNVEV (reference sequence). V dropped 5 bases and J dropped 1 base, with 14 bases sitting between them. The CDR3 is 15 residues long.

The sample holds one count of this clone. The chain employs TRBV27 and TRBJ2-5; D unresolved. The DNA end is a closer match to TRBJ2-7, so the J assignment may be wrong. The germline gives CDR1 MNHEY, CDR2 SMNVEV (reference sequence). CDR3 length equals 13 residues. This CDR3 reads CASSNSGPNEQYF. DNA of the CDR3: TGTGCCAGCAGTAACTCCGGGCCCAACGAGCAGTACTTC.

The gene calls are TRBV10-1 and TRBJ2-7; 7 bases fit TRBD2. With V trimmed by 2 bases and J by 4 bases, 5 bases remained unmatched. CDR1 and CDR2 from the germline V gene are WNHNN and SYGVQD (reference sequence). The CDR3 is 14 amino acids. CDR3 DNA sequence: TGCGCCAGCAGTGAGCTAGGGACTATTTACGAGCAGTACGTC. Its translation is CASSELGTIYEQYV.

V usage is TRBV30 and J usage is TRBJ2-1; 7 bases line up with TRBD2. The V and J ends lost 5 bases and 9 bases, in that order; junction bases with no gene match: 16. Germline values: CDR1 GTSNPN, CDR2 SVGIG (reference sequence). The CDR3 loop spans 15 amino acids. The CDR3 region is CAWFPPLSGISEQFF. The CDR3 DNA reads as TGTGCCTGGTTTCCCCCTCTCAGCGGGATCAGTGAGCAGTTCTTC.

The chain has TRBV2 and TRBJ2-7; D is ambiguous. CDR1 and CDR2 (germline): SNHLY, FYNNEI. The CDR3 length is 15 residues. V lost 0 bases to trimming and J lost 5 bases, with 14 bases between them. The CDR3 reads CASSEARTRIHEQYV. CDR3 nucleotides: TGTGCCAGCAGTGAAGCACGGACCCGGATCCACGAGCAGTACGTC.